The clone carrying this T cell receptor beta chain was found once. This specimen comes from a study of cytomegalovirus exposure and HLA in healthy donors. Germline values: CDR1 MNHEY, CDR2 SVGAGI. The V gene lost 8 bases and the J gene lost 9 bases, with 11 bases spanning the gap. The CDR3 loop spans 12 amino acids. Primers included in the PCR were 60 Vbeta and 13 Jbeta primers. Sequencing was performed with immunoSEQ multiplex PCR; in TCRdb, only in-frame clones are kept and a portion is missing. The table lists 75,000 or so clones, 65% to 80% of them singletons. The source is a man in his forties or fifties in good health and CMV-seropositive. The rearrangement uses TRBV6-5 and TRBJ1-6, with unresolved D. Sequencing was performed on PBMCs. The CDR3 DNA sequence: TGTGCCAGCCGTAGAGAGGGTTCACCCCTCCACTTT. Translation: CASRREGSPLHF.